Listed here are 25 T cell receptor beta chains from one sample, sequenced in a study of T cell responses to AZD1222 COVID-19 vaccine. Sequenced by immunoSEQ multiplex PCR; TCRdb stores in-frame clones only, minus some. The sample holds under 130,000 clones, 82% seen once. Specimen: peripheral blood, collected on day 0 of AZD1222 vaccination. These TCRs come from an adult in good health.

The rearrangement joins TRBV4-3 to TRBJ1-2, with 9 nucleotides matching TRBD1. From germline, CDR1 is LGHNA and CDR2 YSLEER. The V gene end was trimmed by 0 bases and the J gene end by 6 bases; junction bases not matched to a gene: 8. The CDR3 runs to 16 residues. The CDR3, as DNA: TGCGCCAGCAGCCAAGATATAAACAGGGGGCGGGATGGCTACACCTTC. Its protein is CASSQDINRGRDGYTF.

The chain combines TRBV6-5 with TRBJ1-2, with a weak D call TRBD1 (6 bases). The V end lost 6 bases, the J end lost 4 bases, and 9 bases lay between the germline ends. This CDR3 has 12 residues. CDR1 is MNHEY and CDR2 is SVGAGI in the germline V gene. CDR3 bases: TGTGCCAGCAGAGGGGGACGCTATGGCTACACCTTC. This translates into CASRGGRYGYTF.

The rearrangement uses TRBV5-1 and TRBJ2-3, with D perhaps matching TRBD2 (6 bases). The V and J ends lost 0 bases and 4 bases respectively, with 12 bases between them. This CDR3 spans 15 amino acids. Germline V lookup: CDR1 SGHRS, CDR2 YFSETQ. In DNA form, the CDR3 reads TGCGCCAGCAGCTTGGTCCCTGCTAGCGCAGATACGCAGTATTTT. This sequence encodes CASSLVPASADTQYF.

This chain uses TRBV9 with TRBJ2-5, with 9 positions matching TRBD1. The germline gives CDR1 SGDLS, CDR2 YYNGEE. Trimming cost V 4 bases and J 2 bases; bases outside gene matches: 12. The CDR3 runs to 17 residues. The DNA for the CDR3 is TGTGCCAGCAGCCTGACTCCGGGACAGGGAGGTCAAGAGACCCAGTACTTC. Protein: CASSLTPGQGGQETQYF.

This clone was found a few times. The gene calls are TRBV2 and TRBJ2-3, with D uncertain. V lost 10 bases and J lost 6, with 20 bases in between. The CDR3 contains 14 residues. Germline values: CDR1 SNHLY, CDR2 FYNNEI. CDR3 bases: TGTGCCACCAGAGCCCAGACCCTCTCCGATACGCAGTATTTT. Translating gives CATRAQTLSDTQYF.

The rearrangement joins TRBV11-1 to TRBJ2-2, with 10 nucleotides matching TRBD1. Germline CDR1 reads SGHAT; CDR2 reads FQDESV (reference sequence). Losses at the gene ends were 5 bases for V and 8 bases for J; bases not matched to a gene: 11. The CDR3 loop spans 16 amino acids. CDR3 nucleotides: TGTGCCAGCAGCAACCGGGACAGGGGAGAAGCGGGGGAGCTGTTTTTT. Translated: CASSNRDRGEAGELFF.

This clone was recorded only once. The chain uses TRBV14 and TRBJ1-1, with D tentatively TRBD1 (5 bases). V was shortened by 2 bases and J by 1 base, with 5 bases between the two germline ends. Germline CDR1 is SGHDN and CDR2 is FVKESK. CDR3 length equals 13 residues. CDR3 sequence reads: CASSQQGNTEAFF. In DNA form, the CDR3 reads TGTGCCAGCAGCCAACAGGGGAACACTGAAGCTTTCTTT.

V is TRBV19 and J is TRBJ1-1; D is ambiguous. Per the germline V gene, CDR1 is LNHDA and CDR2 is SQIVND (reference sequence). CDR3 size: 17 residues. The ends were cut back, 8 bases at V and 0 bases at J, with 22 bases in the middle. CDR3 region: CASGDQAEIIMNTEAFF. The CDR3 nucleotides are TGTGCCAGTGGAGATCAGGCAGAAATAATTATGAACACTGAAGCTTTCTTT.

The chain uses TRBV9 and TRBJ2-1; D perhaps matches TRBD2 (7 bases). Germline CDR1 and CDR2: SGDLS and YYNGEE. CDR3 length equals 16 residues. Between the trimmed V and J ends, which lost 1 base and 4 bases, there was a span of 15 bases. CDR3 coding DNA: TGTGCCAGCAGCGTATCGGGCGGGGGCCTATACAATGAGCAGTTCTTC. Its translation is CASSVSGGGLYNEQFF.

The chain joins TRBV7-2 to TRBJ2-7, with TRBD1 matching 10 bases. CDR1 SGHTA and CDR2 FQGNSA come from the germline V gene. The V gene end was trimmed by 2 bases and the J gene end by 2 bases; junction bases not matched to a gene: 9. The length of the CDR3 is 17 residues. CDR3 DNA: TGTGCCAGCAGCTTACGACAGGGGGCGGGGGACGCCTACGAGCAGTACTTC. It codes for CASSLRQGAGDAYEQYF.

The V call is TRBV15, the J call TRBJ2-1, with 7 bases lining up with TRBD2. The CDR3 sequence is 17 residues long. V lost 3 bases and J lost 9; bases outside the gene matches: 17. Germline V gene lookup returns CDR1 LNHNV and CDR2 YYDKDF (reference sequence). The CDR3 bases are TGTGCCACCAGCAGGATTTTAGCGGGTAGTTCAGCCGGTGAGCAGTTCTTC. Translating it yields CATSRILAGSSAGEQFF.

The chain carries TRBV5-1 and TRBJ2-7, with 7 bases identical to TRBD1. The V gene's germline CDR1 is SGHRS and CDR2 YFSETQ. The CDR3 consists of 13 residues. V lost 6 bases, J lost 2 bases, and 5 bases stayed unmatched. In nucleotides, the CDR3 is TGCGCCAGCAACCGACAGGGTACCTACGAGCAGTACTTC. Amino acids: CASNRQGTYEQYF.

The gene calls are TRBV29-1 and TRBJ1-2; perhaps TRBD1 as D (6 bases). Germline V CDR1 and CDR2: SQVTM, ANQGSEA. This CDR3 is built from 11 residues. Here the CDR3 reads CAGGAGYGYTF. CDR3 DNA: TGCGCGGGGGGCGCGGGCTATGGCTACACCTTC.

The chain joins TRBV19 to TRBJ2-7; 8 positions match TRBD2. Germline CDR1 is LNHDA and CDR2 is SQIVND (reference sequence). Losses at the gene ends were 3 bases for V and 2 bases for J; bases not matched to a gene: 6. CDR3 size: 15 residues. DNA of the CDR3: TGTGCCAGTAGTATCTTGGGGGGACTAGCCTACGAGCAGTACTTC. This encodes CASSILGGLAYEQYF.

The chain couples TRBV6-4 to TRBJ1-2; the D gene is possibly TRBD1 (5 bases). The V gene lost 6 bases and the J gene lost 5 bases, with 10 bases spanning the gap. Germline V gene data show CDR1 as MRHNA and CDR2 as SNTAGT. The length of the CDR3 is 12 residues. CDR3 sequence: CASSNGGYGYTF. DNA for the CDR3: TGTGCCAGCAGCAACGGGGGGTATGGCTACACCTTC.

This chain uses TRBV19 with TRBJ1-6; D is undetermined. The CDR3 runs 15 residues. V lost 6 bases to trimming and J lost 7 bases, with 16 bases between them. Germline values: CDR1 LNHDA, CDR2 SQIVND (reference sequence). The CDR3 sequence: CASSPGGFGNSPLHF. In nucleotides, the CDR3 is TGTGCCAGTAGCCCGGGCGGCTTTGGGAATTCACCCCTCCACTTT.

The chain is built from TRBV6-1 and TRBJ1-5; 10 positions match TRBD1. This CDR3 is 17 amino acids long. Per germline, CDR1 MNHNS and CDR2 SASEGT. V was pared by 1 base and J by 4 bases, with 7 bases of the junction left unmatched. The CDR3 bases are TGTGCCAGCAGTGAAGAAACCGGGACAGGGGCAAATCAGCCCCAGCATTTT. This gives the protein CASSEETGTGANQPQHF.

This chain joins TRBV29-1 and TRBJ1-5; D is uncertain. V lost 5 bases, J lost 0 bases, and 8 bases lay in between. In germline, CDR1 is SQVTM, CDR2 ANQGSEA. The CDR3 has 13 residues. This chain's CDR3 is CSVRGGSNQPQHF. The CDR3 coding sequence is TGCAGCGTTCGAGGAGGTAGCAATCAGCCCCAGCATTTT.

This chain links TRBV7-2 with TRBJ2-1; 10 nucleotides agree with TRBD2. V lost 5 bases and J lost 0; bases outside the gene matches: 4. CDR3 length: 16 amino acids. The germline gives CDR1 SGHTA, CDR2 FQGNSA. CDR3 nucleotides: TGTGCCAGCAGCCCATTAGCGGGGGGCTCCTACAATGAGCAGTTCTTC. Its translation is CASSPLAGGSYNEQFF.

The chain links TRBV18 to TRBJ2-7; TRBD1 or TRBD2 may be the D gene (5 bases each). There are 18 residues in the CDR3. Trimming took off 0 bases at V and 0 bases at J, with 18 bases between the two ends. The germline CDR1 and CDR2 sequences are KGHSH and LQKENI. The CDR3, as DNA: TGTGCCAGCTCACCACCTCTAGGGGCGGGTTTGAGCTCCTACGAGCAGTACTTC. It is translated as CASSPPLGAGLSSYEQYF.

This chain joins TRBV9 and TRBJ2-2; a possible D gene is TRBD1 (6 bases). CDR3 length: 17 amino acids. Trimming pared 4 bases from V and 0 bases from J, leaving 16 bases between. Germline CDR1 SGDLS, CDR2 YYNGEE. CDR3 in amino acids: CASSRSLTGANTGELFF. CDR3 in DNA: TGTGCCAGCAGCCGTAGTTTGACAGGAGCGAACACCGGGGAGCTGTTTTTT.

In this sample, this clone is medium-sized. The gene calls are TRBV6-4 and TRBJ2-3; a weak D match, TRBD2 (7 bases). Trimming removed 2 bases at V and 2 bases at J, with 8 bases between. The germline V gene has CDR1 MRHNA and CDR2 SNTAGT. CDR3 size: 14 residues. The CDR3 DNA reads TGTGCCAGCAGTGACGGGGGGGCCACAGATACGCAGTATTTT. This gives the protein CASSDGGATDTQYF.

The chain is built from TRBV3-1 (or the pseudogene TRBV3-2) and TRBJ1-1, with 7 bases fitting TRBD1. CDR1 is LGHDT, CDR2 YNNKEL, per germline (reference sequence). The CDR3 has 14 amino acids. V dropped 3 bases and J dropped 1; count of bases not matched to a gene: 2. CDR3 loop: CASSQRQGNTEAFF. In nucleotides, the CDR3 is TGTGCCAGCAGCCAGAGACAGGGGAACACTGAAGCTTTCTTT.

This clone has only one observation. The V gene is TRBV15, the J gene TRBJ2-7; D is perhaps TRBD1 (6 bases). Trimming took off 3 bases at V and 7 bases at J, with 16 bases between the two ends. This CDR3 is 14 amino acids long. Germline CDR1 and CDR2: LNHNV and YYDKDF (reference sequence). The CDR3 DNA follows: TGTGCCACCAGCAGGGCATACACAGGGAGAGAGCAGTACTTC. Translating it yields CATSRAYTGREQYF.

The chain uses TRBV27 and TRBJ1-3, with D possibly being TRBD1 (5 bases). V was pared by 5 bases and J by 8 bases, with 13 bases between. The CDR3 is 13 residues long. CDR1 and CDR2 (germline): MNHEY, SMNVEV (reference sequence). The DNA for the CDR3 is TGTGCCAGCAGTGCACGGGAAGGGGACACCATATATTTT. Translation gives CASSAREGDTIYF.